A single sample gave rise to the 14 T cell receptor beta chains below, sequenced in a study of T cell responses to AZD1222 COVID-19 vaccine. Method: immunoSEQ multiplex PCR; TCRdb's copy keeps in-frame clones and lacks some. The sample carries under 45,000 clones, 70% to 90% recorded once. This specimen was peripheral blood, taken on day 0 of AZD1222 vaccination. Receptors originate from an adult in good health.

This chain connects TRBV9 to TRBJ1-4; 8 bases are shared with TRBD1. The CDR3 is 17 residues long. Trimming at V came to 4 bases and at J to 0 bases, leaving 8 bases not matched to a gene. Germline loops: CDR1 SGDLS, CDR2 YYNGEE. CDR3: CASSPGQGGATNEKLFF. The CDR3 bases are TGTGCCAGCAGCCCAGGACAGGGAGGGGCAACTAATGAAAAACTGTTTTTT.

The V gene is TRBV2, the J gene TRBJ2-1; no clear D. Trimming stripped 5 bases from V and 0 bases from J, with 5 bases between. The germline gives CDR1 SNHLY, CDR2 FYNNEI. The CDR3 spans 13 residues. The CDR3 bases are TGTGCCAGCAGTCTAGACTCCTACAATGAGCAGTTCTTC. This codes for CASSLDSYNEQFF.

The J gene is TRBJ1-3, the V gene TRBV10-3, with D unclear. V dropped 1 base and J dropped 4 bases, with 17 bases sitting between them. The CDR3 consists of 17 residues. The germline CDR1 and CDR2 sequences are ENHRY and SYGVKD. The chain's CDR3 is CAISEFFSVGPGNTIYF. The CDR3 DNA reads as TGTGCCATCAGTGAGTTTTTTTCGGTAGGGCCAGGAAACACCATATATTTT.

This clone was observed a few times. The genes are TRBV7-9 and TRBJ2-7; the D is unclear. CDR3 length: 16 residues. Between the trimmed V and J ends, which lost 5 bases and 3 bases, there was a span of 20 bases. Germline lookup yields CDR1 SEHNR and CDR2 FQNEAQ (reference sequence). In DNA, the CDR3 is TGTGCCAGCAGCCCCCCGTATGGCCAGACCTTCTACGAGCAGTACTTC. Its translation is CASSPPYGQTFYEQYF.

The chain is built from TRBV28 and TRBJ2-1; TRBD2 aligns across 10 bases. The CDR3 contains 18 residues. CDR1 and CDR2 (germline): MDHEN, SYDVKM. The V segment lost 6 bases and the J segment 8 bases; nucleotides outside the gene matches: 19. CDR3 nucleotide sequence: TGTGCCAGCAGAAACCCCGGGCTAGCGGGAGAGGGGGGGGATGAGCAGTTCTTC. It is translated as CASRNPGLAGEGGDEQFF.

This clone was detected once. The J gene is TRBJ2-1, the V gene TRBV27; D unclear. Trimming shortened V by 6 bases and J by 0 bases, and 6 bases separated the two germline ends. The V gene's germline CDR1 is MNHEY and CDR2 SMNVEV (reference sequence). This CDR3 comprises 13 residues. The CDR3 DNA sequence: TGTGCCAGCAGGCGAAGCTCCTACAATGAGCAGTTCTTC. Its protein is CASRRSSYNEQFF.

The chain links TRBV4-3 to TRBJ1-4; D is unresolved. The ends were cut back, 0 bases at V and 7 bases at J, with 9 bases in the middle. This CDR3 spans 14 amino acids. Germline CDR1 reads LGHNA; CDR2 reads YSLEER. CDR3 DNA: TGCGCCAGCAGCCAAGAGGGGAGCTCTGAAAAACTGTTTTTT. The encoded protein is CASSQEGSSEKLFF.

This chain connects TRBV6-1 to TRBJ1-4, with no clear D. Looked up from germline, CDR1 is MNHNS and CDR2 is SASEGT. V was cut by 2 bases and J by 8 bases, with 15 bases left in between. The CDR3 loop spans 15 amino acids. CDR3 bases: TGTGCCAGCAGTGAATTGAAGGGAAGGAACGAAAAACTGTTTTTT. Its translation is CASSELKGRNEKLFF.

V is TRBV28 and J is TRBJ1-3; D call uncertain. The CDR3 loop spans 10 amino acids. Trimming stripped 5 bases from V and 6 bases from J, with 2 bases between. The germline V gene has CDR1 MDHEN and CDR2 SYDVKM. DNA for the CDR3: TGTGCCAGCAGTGCAAACACCATATATTTT. As protein: CASSANTIYF.

V is TRBV19 and J is TRBJ1-2; TRBD1 aligns across 12 bases. The trim removed 8 bases at V and 8 bases at J, leaving 6 bases unmatched. The CDR3 is 13 amino acids. Germline V gene sequence: CDR1 LNHDA, CDR2 SQIVND (reference sequence). CDR3 coding DNA: TGTGCCAGTTATGCCGGGACAGGGGGCGGCTACACCTTC. This gives the protein CASYAGTGGGYTF. Variable domain in full (rest from reference TRBV19 and TRBJ1-2): DGGITQSPKYLFRKEGQNVTLSCEQNLNHDAMYWYRQDPGQGLRLIYYSQIVNDFQKGDIAEGYSVSREKKESFPLTVTSAQKNPTAFYLCASYAGTGGGYTFGSGTRLTVV.

The chain recombines TRBV9 with TRBJ2-1; D perhaps matches TRBD2 (6 bases). This CDR3 has 16 amino acids. Trimming stripped 0 bases from V and 6 bases from J, with 16 bases between. Per germline, CDR1 SGDLS and CDR2 YYNGEE. CDR3 DNA sequence: TGTGCCAGCAGCGTAGGAGGAGGGCCCAGGTCCAATGAGCAGTTCTTC. As protein: CASSVGGGPRSNEQFF. The variable domain in full, completed from reference TRBV9 and TRBJ2-1, reads DSGVTQTPKHLITATGQRVTLRCSPRSGDLSVYWYQQSLDQGLQFLIQYYNGEERAKGNILERFSAQQFPDLHSELNLSSLELGDSALYFCASSVGGGPRSNEQFFGPGTRLTVL.

This rearrangement joins TRBV6-6 to TRBJ1-2; the D is unclear. This CDR3 is built from 14 residues. Trimming removed 0 bases from V and 4 bases from J, with 9 bases in between. Germline lookup yields CDR1 MNHNY and CDR2 SVGAGI (reference sequence). The CDR3 loop is CASSYSTPSYGYTF. CDR3 bases: TGTGCCAGCAGTTACTCTACACCGTCCTATGGCTACACCTTC.

The gene calls are TRBV20-1 and TRBJ1-1, with unresolved D. CDR1 is DFQATT, CDR2 SNEGSKA, per germline (reference sequence). The CDR3 is made up of 11 amino acids. V lost 3 bases, J lost 2 bases, and 4 bases lay in between. CDR3 protein: CSASVNTEAFF. The CDR3, as DNA: TGCAGTGCTAGTGTTAACACTGAAGCTTTCTTT.

This clone was recorded only once. The chain couples TRBV5-1 to TRBJ2-1; TRBD1 aligns across 8 bases. V lost 4 bases to trimming and J lost 7 bases; unmatched junction nucleotides: 10. This CDR3 has 15 amino acids. Germline lookup yields CDR1 SGHRS and CDR2 YFSETQ. The CDR3 protein is CASSRFRGLINEQFF. CDR3 bases: TGCGCCAGCAGCCGTTTCAGGGGGCTCATAAATGAGCAGTTCTTC.